This T cell receptor beta chain was captured in a study of human T cells and chemical hapten exposure. Findings and caveats of the study: Following DPC sensitization, TCRs present above 1 in 1000 frequency showed no change.

In TCRdb, the RACE reads were re-called with MiXCR into one record per CDR3 protein. Found here are over 50,000 distinct CDR3 sequences, about 11% of them singletons; the top ten hold 1.5% to 2%. There are many counts of this clonotype. What it binds is unknown. Noted time point: patch test 1, 2 weeks after DPC sensitization. Noted treatment: therapeutic diphenylcyclopropenone sensitization with weekly scalp DPC. Total RNA was extracted from unfractionated whole blood. This TCR was sampled from a woman aged 40 to 50 with alopecia areata. Some clones in this sample may be carry-over from other donors' samples. The sequenced sample was whole blood, obtained in connection with sensitization to the hapten diphenylcyclopropenone (DPC).

DNA of the CDR3: TGTGCCAGCAGTGAAGCTGGACAGGGATGGAACACTGAAGCTTTCTTT. It yields the protein CASSEAGQGWNTEAFF. V usage is TRBV6-1 and J usage is TRBJ1-1, with 8 bases identical to TRBD1. From germline, CDR1 is MNHNS and CDR2 SASEGT. Trimming took 0 bases from V and 1 from J; bases not matched to a gene: 4. This CDR3 spans 16 amino acids.